Below, 10 T cell receptor beta chains from the same sample are listed, as sequenced in a study of blood T cell repertoires in COVID-19. Produced via immunoSEQ multiplex PCR; TCRdb's table is partial and in-frame only. Here the sample spans 410,000 or so clones, 75% to 90% being singletons. The sample consisted of peripheral blood. The receptors derive from a woman in her thirties or forties with COVID-19, enrolled during active disease.

The J gene is TRBJ2-7, the V gene TRBV2; TRBD1 might be the D (5 bases). CDR3 length equals 14 residues. CDR1 and CDR2 from the germline V gene are SNHLY and FYNNEI. Trimming left V 4 bases short and J 7 bases short, with 17 bases between. This CDR3 reads CASSAAQGSKEQYF. The DNA for the CDR3 is TGTGCCAGCAGTGCCGCGCAGGGTTCTAAGGAGCAGTACTTC. The full variable domain, in which reference TRBV2 and TRBJ2-7 provide the parts outside the CDR3, is EPEVTQTPSHQVTQMGQEVILRCVPISNHLYFYWYRQILGQKVEFLVSFYNNEISEKSEIFDDQFSVERPDGSNFTLKIRSTKLEDSAMYFCASSAAQGSKEQYFGPGTRLTVT.

J is TRBJ2-7 and V is TRBV14; 10 bases align to TRBD1. Germline values: CDR1 SGHDN, CDR2 FVKESK. Losses at the gene ends were 1 base for V and 1 base for J; bases not matched to a gene: 1. The CDR3 loop spans 15 amino acids. The CDR3 loop reads CASSQGDRGSYEQYF. The CDR3 region has the DNA TGTGCCAGCAGCCAAGGGGACAGGGGTTCCTACGAGCAGTACTTC.

The chain uses TRBV4-1 and TRBJ1-1; possibly TRBD1 for D (6 bases). Germline CDR1 and CDR2: MGHRA and YSYEKL. There are 15 residues in the CDR3. V lost 2 bases, J lost 3 bases, and 13 bases lay in between. The CDR3 nucleotides read TGCGCCAGCAGCCAAACTCAGGGGACCCACACTGAAGCTTTCTTT. Its protein is CASSQTQGTHTEAFF.

A single count supports this clone. The chain couples TRBV5-6 to TRBJ1-2; 9 nucleotides agree with TRBD1. Per germline, CDR1 SGHDT and CDR2 YYEEEE. Trimming cost V 6 bases and J 3 bases; bases outside gene matches: 12. The CDR3 runs 16 residues. The CDR3 nucleotides are TGTGCCAGCATCCTTACCCCGGGACAGGGAGACTATGGCTACACCTTC. Translated, it gives CASILTPGQGDYGYTF.

The DNA for the CDR3 is TGTGCCTGGAGTGTGACTAGCTCCCGCACAGATACGCAGTATTTT. Residues: CAWSVTSSRTDTQYF. The chain combines TRBV30 with TRBJ2-3, with 7 nucleotides matching TRBD2. The germline V gene encodes CDR1 GTSNPN and CDR2 SVGIG (reference sequence). The CDR3 has 15 residues. V lost 0 bases and J lost 1; bases outside the gene matches: 4.

This clone occurred a few times. The chain has TRBV6-2 or TRBV6-3 and TRBJ2-5; no clear D. The CDR3 totals 14 residues. Germline V gene data show CDR1 as MNHEY and CDR2 as SVGEGT. The germline V and J ends were trimmed by 2 bases and 2 bases, with 9 bases remaining between them. This chain's CDR3 is CASSYDGEQETQYF. CDR3 in DNA: TGTGCCAGCAGTTACGACGGAGAGCAAGAGACCCAGTACTTC.

The chain has TRBV27 and TRBJ1-5, with 7 positions matching TRBD1. After removal of 6 bases from V and 6 bases from J, the junction contained 8 bases not matched to a gene. CDR1 is MNHEY, CDR2 SMNVEV, per germline (reference sequence). This CDR3 is built from 14 residues. The CDR3 sequence is CASSRGESGQPQHF. The CDR3 region has the DNA TGTGCCAGCAGCAGGGGGGAATCTGGTCAGCCCCAGCATTTT.

The chain links TRBV19 to TRBJ1-2; D not resolved. V lost 5 bases to trimming and J lost 7 bases, with 11 bases between them. The CDR3 has 12 amino acids. Germline V gene data show CDR1 as LNHDA and CDR2 as SQIVND (reference sequence). CDR3 sequence: CASSPPTGGYTF. CDR3 DNA: TGTGCCAGTAGTCCCCCGACTGGTGGCTACACCTTC.

This sequence joins TRBV27 and TRBJ2-7; TRBD2 matches at 9 bases. After removal of 2 bases from V and 2 bases from J, the junction contained 7 bases not matched to a gene. The CDR3 totals 16 residues. CDR1 is MNHEY, CDR2 SMNVEV, per germline (reference sequence). Here the CDR3 DNA reads TGTGCCAGCAGTTTAAGTAGCGGGGGCTCCACCTACGAGCAGTACTTC. Translation: CASSLSSGGSTYEQYF.

The CDR3 protein is CASSILLGRGLNTEAFF. In DNA, the CDR3 is TGTGCCAGTAGTATTTTACTCGGGCGGGGACTGAACACTGAAGCTTTCTTT. The chain recombines TRBV19 with TRBJ1-1; the D gene is possibly TRBD1 (5 bases). This CDR3 is 17 amino acids long. Germline V CDR1 and CDR2: LNHDA, SQIVND (reference sequence). V lost 3 bases to trimming and J lost 0 bases, with 17 bases between them.